The 15 T cell receptor beta chains presented below share a single source sample, sequenced in a study of regulatory T cells in long-lasting Graves disease. As for time point: newly diagnosed GD, antithyroid drugs for less than 3 months. After RNA was extracted from PBMCs, the TCR library was made from it. Library construction for TCR beta used iRepertoire HTBI primers and Arm-PCR of CDR3 regions. TCRdb called the multiplex PCR reads again in MiXCR, with one record for every CDR3 protein. The sample consists of 360,000 or so distinct CDR3 sequences, about 11% of them appearing once. These data were also filed under a second study, of T cells in Graves' hyperthyroidism and ophthalmopathy.

Here the sequenced sample was peripheral blood mononuclear cells (PBMCs), taken at new diagnosis, from a patient treated with antithyroid drugs. The receptors here all came from a woman younger than 35 with Graves disease.

Concerning this clonotype itself: A much more abundant neighbour one base away suggests this may be a read error. This chain links TRBV11-3 with TRBJ2-7, with no clear D. Germline CDR1 SGHNT, CDR2 YENEEA. This CDR3 is built from 13 residues. The DNA of the CDR3 is TGTGCCAGCAGCTTAGCCTTTCGGTACGGGCAGTACGTC. This encodes CASSLAFRYGQYV.

This clonotype was counted at least ten times. The chain employs TRBV28 and TRBJ1-6; perhaps TRBD1 as D (6 bases). Germline CDR1 is MDHEN and CDR2 is SYDVKM. This CDR3 contains 15 residues. The germline V and J ends were trimmed by 6 bases and 7 bases, with 16 bases remaining between them. CDR3 nucleotides: TGTGCCAGCAGGGATCCGGGACAAGTAAATTCACCCCTCCACTTT. Its protein product is CASRDPGQVNSPLHF.

This clonotype was observed a handful of times. This CDR3 is CAWSLRDPRPTYEQYF. The CDR3 region has the DNA TGTGCCTGGAGCCTACGGGACCCCCGACCAACCTACGAGCAGTACTTC. The chain uses TRBV30 and TRBJ2-7, with D perhaps given as TRBD1 or TRBD2 (5 bases each). Deletions cut 3 bases from V and 2 bases from J, with 20 bases between. Germline values: CDR1 GTSNPN, CDR2 SVGIG (reference sequence). The CDR3 is made up of 16 amino acids.

The chain is built from TRBV5-6 and TRBJ1-6; 10 nucleotides match TRBD1. Germline V gene data show CDR1 as SGHDT and CDR2 as YYEEEE. Unmatched junction bases numbered 12, after V lost 4 bases and J lost 14 bases. The CDR3 is 15 amino acids. The CDR3 DNA follows: TGTGCCAGCAGCCCCCCGGGACAGGGGTTTTACACCCTCCACTTT. Translation gives CASSPPGQGFYTLHF.

The rearrangement uses TRBV5-6 and TRBJ2-1, with 7 nucleotides matching TRBD2. Trimming cost V 3 bases and J 4 bases; bases outside gene matches: 4. CDR3 length: 14 residues. Germline V lookup: CDR1 SGHDT, CDR2 YYEEEE. CDR3 DNA sequence: TGTGCCAGCAGCTCGCAAGCGGGATACAATGAGCAGTTCTTC. Residues: CASSSQAGYNEQFF.

This clonotype was seen at least ten times. The J gene is TRBJ2-1, the V gene TRBV10-3, with 11 bases fitting TRBD2. V lost 4 bases to trimming and J lost 9 bases; unmatched junction nucleotides: 8. In germline, CDR1 is ENHRY, CDR2 SYGVKD. This CDR3 spans 15 amino acids. As DNA, the CDR3 is TGTGCCATCAGTGGAACTAGCGGGAGTCCATCTGAGCAGTTCTTC. Translation gives CAISGTSGSPSEQFF.

This clonotype was recorded at least ten times. The V gene is TRBV29-1, the J gene TRBJ2-5, with 9 bases aligning to TRBD2. The CDR3 spans 14 residues. CDR1 and CDR2 (germline): SQVTM, ANQGSEA. CDR3 nucleotides: TGCACCATGACCCTAGCGGGATTATTGGAGACCCAGTACTTC. Translating gives CTMTLAGLLETQYF.

This clonotype was counted ten times or more. The chain links TRBV19 to TRBJ2-1; 7 bases agree with TRBD2. V lost 7 bases and J lost 3; bases outside the gene matches: 9. The CDR3 covers 15 residues. CDR1 and CDR2 (germline): LNHDA, SQIVND (reference sequence). In DNA form, the CDR3 reads TGTGCCAGTAAAGCGGGACCCTTCATCTACAATGAGCAGTTCTTC. Translating gives CASKAGPFIYNEQFF.

Of note for this clonotype: This may be a read error: a much more frequent sequence differs by one nucleotide. This chain uses TRBV28 with TRBJ2-1; D ambiguous. Per the germline V gene, CDR1 is MDHEN and CDR2 is SYDVKM. The CDR3 consists of 12 residues. V was cut by 5 bases and J by 10 bases, with 12 bases left in between. CDR3: CASSTYALEQFF. CDR3 DNA sequence: TGTGCCAGCAGTACCTACGCGTTGGAGCAGTTCTTC.

The sample holds a few counts of this clonotype. V usage is TRBV5-1 and J usage is TRBJ1-5; tentative D call: TRBD1 (5 bases). V was clipped by 4 bases and J by 6 bases, with 11 bases between them. CDR3 length equals 13 residues. Germline V gene lookup returns CDR1 SGHRS and CDR2 YFSETQ. In DNA, the CDR3 is TGCGCCAGCAGCCCCCAGGGACGTCAGCCCCAGCATTTT. It encodes CASSPQGRQPQHF.

With respect to this clonotype: A read error may produce the germline difference seen at one junction end. The J gene is TRBJ1-6, the V gene TRBV5-4; perhaps TRBD1 as D (5 bases). This CDR3 has 14 residues. The germline gives CDR1 SGHNT, CDR2 YYREEE (reference sequence). The chain's CDR3 is CASSQGFPGSPLHF. The CDR3 DNA follows: TGCGCCAGCAGCCAAGGTTTCCCAGGGTCACCCCTCCACTTT.

This clonotype was observed a handful of times. This chain joins TRBV24-1 and TRBJ2-1, with TRBD2 matching 7 bases. V lost 5 bases and J lost 0; bases outside the gene matches: 6. CDR1 and CDR2 from the germline V gene are KGHDR and SFDVKD. The CDR3 contains 16 residues. The CDR3, as DNA: TGTGCCACCAGTGTTCTAGCGGATAGCTCCTACAATGAGCAGTTCTTC. Its protein is CATSVLADSSYNEQFF.

This clonotype has a count of ten or more. This chain links TRBV3-1 with TRBJ2-1; D is unresolved. V was shortened by 0 bases and J by 5 bases, with 14 bases between the two germline ends. Germline values: CDR1 LGHDT, CDR2 YNNKEL (reference sequence). The CDR3 length is 16 residues. CDR3 DNA: TGTGCCAGCAGCCAAGATCCTGGCTTCCCTAACAATGAGCAGTTCTTC. Translating gives CASSQDPGFPNNEQFF.

This clonotype was counted at least ten times. The genes are TRBV25-1 and TRBJ1-2; 7 nucleotides align to TRBD1. Germline CDR1 and CDR2: MGHDK and SYGVNS. The J segment lost 4 bases and the V segment lost 3 bases, leaving 11 bases of the junction unmatched. This CDR3 has 16 residues. Written as DNA, the CDR3 is TGTGCCAGCAGTGATCCGGGGGCGGACAGGTCCTATGGCTACACCTTC. Translation: CASSDPGADRSYGYTF.

This clonotype was observed many times. This chain links TRBV2 with TRBJ2-5; TRBD2 aligns across 8 bases. CDR1 is SNHLY, CDR2 FYNNEI, per germline. J lost 1 base, V lost 6 bases, and 7 bases had no gene match. This CDR3 has 15 amino acids. CDR3 sequence: CASRVSGETQETQYF. As DNA, the CDR3 is TGTGCCAGCAGGGTTAGCGGGGAAACCCAAGAGACCCAGTACTTC.